This TCR beta chain was identified during a study of T-cell reconstitution after alpha-beta-depleted transplantation in children. Findings and limits, study-wide: Several hundred rapidly expanded clones from non-depleted graft cells reportedly supplied alpha-beta T cells about two months post-transplant. Some patients' high day-60 TCRbeta diversity was attributed to recipient cells surviving conditioning.

Losses at the gene ends were 5 bases for V and 2 bases for J; bases not matched to a gene: 3. The CDR3 runs 12 residues. Looked up from germline, CDR1 is SQVTM and CDR2 is ANQGSEA. Preparation of the TCRbeta library was carried out with unique molecular identifiers. TCRdb reprocessed the PCR reads via MiXCR and lists one record per CDR3 protein. The repertoire includes 500,000 to 750,000 distinct CDR3 sequences, under 15% of them detected once, and about 2.2% sits in the top ten. This clonotype was detected a few times. Its antigen is unidentified. The source material was PBMCs, mostly from graft donor cells, sampled 360 days after TCRalphabeta/CD19-depleted stem cell transplant. The clonotype originates from a male patient between 5 and 17 years old who had a stem cell transplant for acute myeloid leukemia, so the T cells may come from the graft donor. The chain is built from TRBV29-1 and TRBJ2-7; TRBD2 aligns across 7 bases. This CDR3 reads CSVREGTYEQYF. CDR3 coding DNA: TGCAGCGTTAGGGAGGGTACCTACGAGCAGTACTTC.